The 18 T cell receptor beta chains reported below all come from one sample, sequenced in a study of T-cell memory formation after mild COVID-19. TCRdb reprocessed the 5' RACE reads with MiXCR, giving one entry per CDR3 protein. The sample includes around 320,000 distinct CDR3 sequences, approximately 29% of them seen just once. Sequences were obtained from PBMCs or a T cell subset sorted from them (not recorded which). All receptors derive from an adult woman who had mild COVID-19 (a few samples of this study predate the infection). Cell type and time point are not known.

J is TRBJ1-3 and V is TRBV15; D gene ambiguous. The CDR3 consists of 16 residues. Trimming shortened V by 0 bases and J by 2 bases, and 11 bases separated the two germline ends. Germline V lookup: CDR1 LNHNV, CDR2 YYDKDF (reference sequence). CDR3 bases: TGTGCCACCAGCAGAGATAAGTCCTTTACTGGAAACACCATATATTTT. It yields the protein CATSRDKSFTGNTIYF. The complete variable domain, with remaining parts taken from reference TRBV15 and TRBJ1-3, reads DAMVIQNPRYQVTQFGKPVTLSCSQTLNHNVMYWYQQKSSQAPKLLFHYYDKDFNNEADTPDNFQSRRPNTSFCFLDIRSPGLGDTAMYLCATSRDKSFTGNTIYFGEGSWLTVV.

This chain links TRBV12-3 or TRBV12-4 with TRBJ2-3; D unresolved. The germline V and J ends were trimmed by 2 bases and 2 bases, with 14 bases remaining between them. The length of the CDR3 is 16 residues. The CDR3 region has the DNA TGTGCCAGCAGTTTATCCTCACTCCTTCTCACAGATACGCAGTATTTT. Translated, it gives CASSLSSLLLTDTQYF.

This clonotype showed up many times. The rearrangement joins TRBV18 to TRBJ2-3; TRBD2 matches 8 bases. J gave up 2 bases and V 2 bases, and 3 bases lay outside the gene matches. The CDR3 totals 15 residues. Germline assignment: CDR1 KGHSH and CDR2 LQKENI. The CDR3 DNA reads as TGTGCCAGCTCACCAGATAGCGGGACCACAGATACGCAGTATTTT. It specifies CASSPDSGTTDTQYF.

J is TRBJ2-7 and V is TRBV5-1, with D perhaps matching TRBD1 or TRBD2 (5 bases each). In germline, CDR1 is SGHRS, CDR2 YFSETQ. The V and J ends lost 0 bases and 3 bases respectively, with 13 bases between them. The CDR3 loop spans 15 amino acids. The chain's CDR3 is CASSLARGTLYEQYF. Written as DNA, the CDR3 is TGCGCCAGCAGCTTGGCCAGAGGGACCCTCTACGAGCAGTACTTC.

V and J are TRBV7-2 and TRBJ1-2, with D perhaps TRBD1 (6 bases). The length of the CDR3 is 14 residues. V lost 5 bases and J 6 bases, leaving 16 bases between the germline ends. Germline-derived CDR1 and CDR2 are SGHTA and FQGNSA. The CDR3 DNA follows: TGTGCCAGCAGCACCTACAGGGATTATAATGGCTACACCTTC. Its protein is CASSTYRDYNGYTF.

This clonotype was picked up a small number of times. This chain uses TRBV19 with TRBJ2-3; no firm D call. Germline-derived CDR1 and CDR2 are LNHDA and SQIVND (reference sequence). Deletions cut 5 bases from V and 0 bases from J, with 6 bases between. CDR3 size: 13 residues. CDR3 sequence: CASSSMSTDTQYF. CDR3 DNA sequence: TGTGCCAGTAGTTCGATGAGCACAGATACGCAGTATTTT.

In its sample, this clonotype was seen once. This sequence joins TRBV3-1 and TRBJ2-7; 14 positions agree with TRBD2. Per the germline V gene, CDR1 is LGHDT and CDR2 is YNNKEL (reference sequence). J lost 3 bases, V lost 2 bases, and 6 bases had no gene match. The CDR3 extends over 17 amino acids. CDR3 residues: CASSQPGTSGRGYEQYF. CDR3 DNA sequence: TGTGCCAGCAGCCAACCCGGGACTAGCGGGAGAGGCTACGAGCAGTACTTC.

This clonotype has just a few counts. The V call is TRBV15, the J call TRBJ2-1, with D possibly being TRBD1 (5 bases). The CDR3 is made up of 13 amino acids. Germline V lookup: CDR1 LNHNV, CDR2 YYDKDF (reference sequence). V gave up 5 bases and J gave up 6 bases, with 11 bases separating them. CDR3 protein: CATSARRGNEQFF. CDR3 coding DNA: TGTGCCACCAGCGCGCGAAGGGGCAATGAGCAGTTCTTC.

In this sample, this clonotype turned up a few times. The chain carries TRBV29-1 and TRBJ1-1; tentative D call: TRBD1 (5 bases). Looked up from germline, CDR1 is SQVTM and CDR2 is ANQGSEA. V was pared by 4 bases and J by 0 bases, with 12 bases between. CDR3 length: 14 amino acids. The CDR3 DNA follows: TGCAGCGTTGGGGGGGTGAGCATGAACACTGAAGCTTTCTTT. Translation: CSVGGVSMNTEAFF.

There are many counts of this clonotype. The chain joins TRBV12-3 or TRBV12-4 to TRBJ1-1; D ambiguous. Trimming cost V 8 bases and J 4 bases, with 11 bases left between them. The CDR3 length is 12 residues. CDR3 region: CASGFGSTEAFF. The DNA of the CDR3 is TGTGCCAGCGGATTTGGGTCCACTGAAGCTTTCTTT.

This CDR3 reads CSVVGGTSTDTQYF. The DNA of the CDR3 is TGCAGCGTCGTCGGGGGGACAAGCACAGATACGCAGTATTTT. The J gene is TRBJ2-3, the V gene TRBV29-1; the D gene is possibly TRBD2 (7 bases). There are 14 residues in the CDR3. The germline CDR1 and CDR2 sequences are SQVTM and ANQGSEA. Deletions cut 6 bases from V and 0 bases from J, with 13 bases between.

This chain uses TRBV20-1 with TRBJ1-1, with D maybe TRBD1 (5 bases). The germline V and J ends were trimmed by 5 bases and 3 bases, with 10 bases remaining between them. The CDR3 length is 12 residues. The V gene's germline CDR1 is DFQATT and CDR2 SNEGSKA (reference sequence). CDR3 amino acids: CSAAGPDTEAFF. CDR3 coding DNA: TGCAGTGCTGCGGGGCCAGACACTGAAGCTTTCTTT.

This clonotype has a handful of counts. The rearrangement links TRBV7-9 to TRBJ2-3, with 10 bases fitting TRBD2. The V gene's germline CDR1 is SEHNR and CDR2 FQNEAQ (reference sequence). The CDR3 sequence is 15 residues long. V lost 6 bases to trimming and J lost 2 bases; unmatched junction nucleotides: 5. DNA of the CDR3: TGTGCCAGCAGGGAGCTAGCGGGAGACACAGATACGCAGTATTTT. It translates to CASRELAGDTDTQYF.

A few counts support this clonotype. This sequence joins TRBV5-8 and TRBJ2-3; 7 bases are a match to TRBD1. The CDR3 consists of 15 residues. Trimming removed 2 bases from V and 4 bases from J; junction bases left unmatched: 7. Germline V gene sequence: CDR1 SGHTS, CDR2 YDEGEE. The CDR3 DNA reads as TGTGCCAGCAGCTTAAGGGGACAGTCGTCAGATACGCAGTATTTT. Translated: CASSLRGQSSDTQYF.

In DNA form, the CDR3 reads TGTGCCAGCAGTTTTCTGGCAGGGTCCGGTCAGCCCCAGCATTTT. It is translated as CASSFLAGSGQPQHF. The rearrangement joins TRBV28 to TRBJ1-5; perhaps TRBD1 as D (5 bases). The CDR3 extends over 15 amino acids. Germline V gives CDR1 MDHEN, CDR2 SYDVKM. Trimming stripped 3 bases from V and 6 bases from J, with 15 bases between.

The chain combines TRBV6-4 with TRBJ1-2; possibly TRBD1 for D (5 bases). The V end was cut by 5 bases, the J end by 2 bases, with 12 bases between. The CDR3 consists of 14 residues. Germline V CDR1 and CDR2: MRHNA, SNTAGT. The CDR3 loop reads CASSPGFRNYGYTF. The CDR3, as DNA: TGTGCCAGCAGTCCAGGGTTCCGGAACTATGGCTACACCTTC.

V is TRBV5-1 and J is TRBJ1-1, with 8 bases fitting TRBD1. The CDR3 covers 18 residues. V lost 1 base to trimming and J lost 2 bases; unmatched junction nucleotides: 13. Germline V gene sequence: CDR1 SGHRS, CDR2 YFSETQ. CDR3 in amino acids: CASSLWPGGGGANTEAFF. CDR3 nucleotides: TGCGCCAGCAGCTTGTGGCCAGGGGGCGGTGGGGCCAACACTGAAGCTTTCTTT.

The CDR3 loop is CASSRDRDRASTDTQYF. In nucleotides, the CDR3 is TGCGCCAGCAGCCGAGACCGGGACAGGGCAAGCACAGATACGCAGTATTTT. The V call is TRBV4-3, the J call TRBJ2-3, with 9 positions matching TRBD1. The CDR3 is 17 amino acids. CDR1 is LGHNA, CDR2 YSLEER, per germline. V shed 4 bases and J 0 bases; nucleotides not matched to a gene: 8.